Detailed here is one T cell receptor (beta chain). Its antigen is unknown. CDR3 length: 12 amino acids. Germline V gives CDR1 WNHNN, CDR2 SYGVQD (reference sequence). Trimming pared 4 bases from V and 7 bases from J, leaving 10 bases between. The entirety of the isolated RNA underwent reverse transcription, so expressed TCRB transcripts were sequenced. TCRdb's copy holds only in-frame clones and misses some; the assay was immunoSEQ multiplex PCR. This table holds nearly 700,000 clones, about an eighth found once. By way of CD45RO/CCR7/CD25/CD127/CD95/CD27, the CD4+ regulatory, stem cell-like memory, central memory and naive cells were sorted. The data belong to a study of beta chain features in type 1 diabetes. Whole-study context: Healthy donors and patients had similar age, gender and cell yields. Researchers looked at approximately 110,000,000 sorted cells across all samples.

Study-level points and caveats: When Type 1 diabetes patients were examined, their TCRB CDR3s proved moderately but significantly shorter in all four CD4+ subsets. The question left open here concerned HLA type influencing TCRB rearrangement.

Sequenced material: naive CD4+ T cells from blood. This TCR was sampled from a man younger than 35 with type 1 diabetes. This chain links TRBV10-1 with TRBJ1-2; possible D gene TRBD1, 5 bases. In DNA form, the CDR3 reads TGCGCCAGCAGTGGACCCGGGACTGGCTACACCTTC. Translating it yields CASSGPGTGYTF.